The 27 T cell receptor beta chains listed next were all sequenced from one sample in a study of shared clonotypes between healthy human individuals (dated by TCRdb to the early 2020s). Libraries were made using the immunoSEQ multiplex PCR assay. TCRdb took this table from immuneACCESS and kept in-frame rearrangements with V and J called. Such tables lack part of the clones; where checked against another copy, unresolved V genes explain under half of the gap, and the rest is unexplained. For this sample there are roughly 1,500,000 clones; approximately 98.5% appear just once. Under 0.45% of the sample is taken by the ten largest. The sequenced material came from naive CD4+ T cells sorted from blood. The label giving this sample's cell subset or site can be read as: CD45RA+ positively selected. Receptors were obtained from a man aged 25 to 45 in good health.

This chain links TRBV28 with TRBJ2-7, with D perhaps given as TRBD1 or TRBD2 (5 bases each). The CDR3 consists of 15 residues. Germline V gene sequence: CDR1 MDHEN, CDR2 SYDVKM. Trimming removed 7 bases from V and 6 bases from J, with 22 bases in between. The CDR3 sequence is CASKGNRDPHSEQYF. In DNA, the CDR3 is TGTGCCAGCAAGGGGAACCGGGACCCTCACTCCGAGCAGTACTTC. The full variable domain, completed using reference TRBV28 and TRBJ2-7, is DVKVTQSSRYLVKRTGEKVFLECVQDMDHENMFWYRQDPGLGLRLIYFSYDVKMKEKGDIPEGYSVSREKKERFSLILESASTNQTSMYLCASKGNRDPHSEQYFGPGTRLTVT.

The V call is TRBV9, the J call TRBJ2-1; 9 positions agree with TRBD1. The V segment lost 3 bases and the J segment 5 bases; nucleotides outside the gene matches: 15. CDR1 and CDR2 (germline): SGDLS, YYNGEE. This CDR3 contains 18 residues. The CDR3 reads CASSARELDRGTDNEQFF. CDR3 DNA: TGTGCCAGCAGCGCGAGAGAGTTAGACAGGGGGACCGACAATGAGCAGTTCTTC.

The V call is TRBV6-5, the J call TRBJ1-2; D ambiguous. The CDR3 is 14 amino acids. Germline V gene sequence: CDR1 MNHEY, CDR2 SVGAGI. V was clipped by 6 bases and J by 3 bases, with 14 bases between them. The CDR3 DNA reads as TGTGCCAGCAGCCCCAGGCTCCCGGACTATGGCTACACCTTC. Its translation: CASSPRLPDYGYTF.

The chain has TRBV5-1 and TRBJ1-3; 7 bases line up with TRBD1. Germline CDR1 and CDR2: SGHRS and YFSETQ. V shed 4 bases, J shed 2 bases, and the junction held 12 bases outside the gene matches. There are 17 residues in the CDR3. The CDR3 spells CASSLGDSKLTGNTIYF. The DNA for the CDR3 is TGCGCCAGCAGCCTCGGGGACAGCAAGCTTACTGGAAACACCATATATTTT.

The chain recombines TRBV7-3 with TRBJ1-2; 8 nucleotides line up with TRBD1. The CDR3 runs to 13 residues. Germline loops: CDR1 SGHTA, CDR2 FQGTGA. With 4 bases clipped from V and 7 bases from J, the junction kept 5 bases outside the gene matches. CDR3 sequence reads: CASSSRQGSGYTF. The CDR3, as DNA: TGTGCCAGCAGCTCTAGACAGGGGTCTGGCTACACCTTC. The variable domain in full, completed from reference TRBV7-3 and TRBJ1-2, reads GAGVSQTPSNKVTEKGKYVELRCDPISGHTALYWYRQSLGQGPEFLIYFQGTGAADDSGLPNDRFFAVRPEGSVSTLKIQRTERGDSAVYLCASSSRQGSGYTFGSGTRLTVV.

This chain links TRBV19 with TRBJ1-1, with 11 bases that match TRBD1. The CDR3 totals 20 residues. After removal of 4 bases from V and 4 bases from J, the junction contained 20 bases not matched to a gene. Germline V gene sequence: CDR1 LNHDA, CDR2 SQIVND (reference sequence). The DNA for the CDR3 is TGTGCCAGTAGTACCGCATGGATCCGGGACAGGGGGATCAGGGGCACTGAAGCTTTCTTT. Translation gives CASSTAWIRDRGIRGTEAFF.

The chain is built from TRBV10-2 and TRBJ1-5; D is undetermined. CDR3 length: 13 residues. Deletions cut 6 bases from V and 0 bases from J, with 6 bases between. Germline assignment: CDR1 WSHSY and CDR2 SAAADI. Here the CDR3 reads CASRENSNQPQHF. The DNA for the CDR3 is TGCGCCAGCAGAGAAAATAGCAATCAGCCCCAGCATTTT.

Only one count was recorded for this clone. The chain employs TRBV5-6 and TRBJ2-3, with D unresolved. This CDR3 has 15 residues. V was pared by 0 bases and J by 1 base, with 9 bases between. Germline CDR1 reads SGHDT; CDR2 reads YYEEEE. CDR3 in amino acids: CASSLDRRRTDTQYF. CDR3 bases: TGTGCCAGCAGCTTGGACCGCCGACGCACAGATACGCAGTATTTT.

V usage is TRBV15 and J usage is TRBJ1-5; D gene uncertain. V was clipped by 0 bases and J by 0 bases, with 15 bases between them. The germline V gene encodes CDR1 LNHNV and CDR2 YYDKDF (reference sequence). The CDR3 is 18 amino acids. The CDR3 DNA follows: TGTGCCACCAGCAGAGATATCATCGGCAGCGGTAGCAATCAGCCCCAGCATTTT. This codes for CATSRDIIGSGSNQPQHF. Complete variable domain (other parts from reference TRBV15 and TRBJ1-5): DAMVIQNPRYQVTQFGKPVTLSCSQTLNHNVMYWYQQKSSQAPKLLFHYYDKDFNNEADTPDNFQSRRPNTSFCFLDIRSPGLGDTAMYLCATSRDIIGSGSNQPQHFGDGTRLSIL.

The rearrangement joins TRBV5-1 to TRBJ2-2; TRBD2 matches at 13 bases. Germline V gene data show CDR1 as SGHRS and CDR2 as YFSETQ. Trimming cost V 0 bases and J 7 bases; bases outside gene matches: 6. The CDR3 has 17 amino acids. CDR3 sequence reads: CASSLEGLAGPDGELFF. The CDR3 nucleotides read TGCGCCAGCAGCTTGGAGGGACTAGCGGGACCCGACGGGGAGCTGTTTTTT. Full variable domain (outside the CDR3, taken from reference TRBV5-1 and TRBJ2-2): KAGVTQTPRYLIKTRGQQVTLSCSPISGHRSVSWYQQTPGQGLQFLFEYFSETQRNKGNFPGRFSGRQFSNSRSEMNVSTLELGDSALYLCASSLEGLAGPDGELFFGEGSRLTVL.

This clone was picked up one time. The V call is TRBV6-1, the J call TRBJ2-5, with 13 nucleotides matching TRBD2. Unmatched junction bases numbered 6, after V lost 6 bases and J lost 5 bases. The germline gives CDR1 MNHNS, CDR2 SASEGT. This CDR3 has 15 residues. Here the CDR3 reads CASRKGLAGMETQYF. The CDR3 DNA is TGTGCCAGCAGAAAGGGACTAGCGGGGATGGAGACCCAGTACTTC.

The V and J genes are TRBV7-2 and TRBJ2-2; weak D call: TRBD1 (5 bases). The CDR3 length is 15 residues. V was cut by 1 base and J by 4 bases, with 10 bases left in between. The germline gives CDR1 SGHTA, CDR2 FQGNSA. The CDR3 DNA sequence: TGTGCCAGCAGCTTAGGGCAGGGTGGCACCGGGGAGCTGTTTTTT. This encodes CASSLGQGGTGELFF.

The chain joins TRBV18 to TRBJ1-3; D remains ambiguous. The V gene lost 0 bases and the J gene lost 0 bases, with 9 bases spanning the gap. The CDR3 loop spans 16 amino acids. Germline V gives CDR1 KGHSH, CDR2 LQKENI. The CDR3 sequence is CASSPPVGSSGNTIYF. The DNA for the CDR3 is TGTGCCAGCTCACCACCGGTGGGGAGCTCTGGAAACACCATATATTTT.

This rearrangement joins TRBV9 to TRBJ1-1; a weak D match, TRBD1 (5 bases). The CDR3 sequence is 15 residues long. Germline V CDR1 and CDR2: SGDLS, YYNGEE. Trimming took 0 bases from V and 0 from J, leaving 9 bases between them. The CDR3 nucleotides are TGTGCCAGCAGCGTAGGCGGACACTTGAACACTGAAGCTTTCTTT. Translating gives CASSVGGHLNTEAFF.

This clone was counted a single time. The chain couples TRBV5-1 to TRBJ2-3, with D possibly TRBD2 on 5 matching bases. This CDR3 is 14 amino acids long. In germline, CDR1 is SGHRS, CDR2 YFSETQ. Trimming took 3 bases from V and 2 from J, leaving 10 bases between them. Written as DNA, the CDR3 is TGCGCCAGCAGCTGGGGAGCCCCCACAGATACGCAGTATTTT. Translated, it gives CASSWGAPTDTQYF. Together with reference TRBV5-1 and TRBJ2-3, the CDR3 gives the full variable domain: KAGVTQTPRYLIKTRGQQVTLSCSPISGHRSVSWYQQTPGQGLQFLFEYFSETQRNKGNFPGRFSGRQFSNSRSEMNVSTLELGDSALYLCASSWGAPTDTQYFGPGTRLTVL.

The rearrangement uses TRBV5-5 and TRBJ1-1; D not certain. Germline lookup yields CDR1 SGHKS and CDR2 YYEKEE (reference sequence). Trimming shortened V by 3 bases and J by 4 bases, and 13 bases separated the two germline ends. The CDR3 has 14 residues. DNA of the CDR3: TGTGCCAGCAGCTGGTGGGCGGAGGTCACTGAAGCTTTCTTT. Translation: CASSWWAEVTEAFF.

The V call is TRBV2, the J call TRBJ1-2; 8 bases are shared with TRBD1. The ends lost 6 bases at V and 6 bases at J; junction bases unmatched: 9. CDR3 length: 14 amino acids. Germline CDR1 SNHLY, CDR2 FYNNEI. The CDR3 DNA sequence: TGTGCCAGCAGGTTGACAGGGGTATTCGATGGCTACACCTTC. It encodes CASRLTGVFDGYTF.

The CDR3: CASSSVGDVDEQFF. The CDR3 coding sequence is TGTGCCAGCAGTTCGGTGGGAGACGTCGATGAGCAGTTCTTC. The rearrangement joins TRBV6-5 to TRBJ2-1, with a weak D call TRBD2 (5 bases). The CDR3 is 14 amino acids. Trimming cost V 4 bases and J 8 bases, with 15 bases left between them. The germline CDR1 and CDR2 sequences are MNHEY and SVGAGI.

J is TRBJ2-1 and V is TRBV7-6; D gene ambiguous. The CDR3 has 14 amino acids. Germline V lookup: CDR1 SGHVS, CDR2 FNYEAQ. Trimming stripped 1 base from V and 7 bases from J, with 11 bases between. This CDR3 is CASSLDPGLNEQFF. For the CDR3, the DNA is TGTGCCAGCAGCTTAGATCCGGGTTTGAATGAGCAGTTCTTC. The full variable domain, with the rest looked up from reference TRBV7-6 and TRBJ2-1, is GAGVSQSPRYKVTKRGQDVALRCDPISGHVSLYWYRQALGQGPEFLTYFNYEAQQDKSGLPNDRFSAERPEGSISTLTIQRTEQRDSAMYRCASSLDPGLNEQFFGPGTRLTVL.

This clone has just one count. The chain couples TRBV4-1 to TRBJ1-2; D is perhaps TRBD1 (5 bases). This CDR3 has 16 residues. Germline values: CDR1 MGHRA, CDR2 YSYEKL. Trimming shortened V by 1 base and J by 4 bases, and 16 bases separated the two germline ends. The CDR3 nucleotides are TGCGCCAGCAGCCAAGGCGGGGGTAGGAGAGGCTATGGCTACACCTTC. The encoded protein is CASSQGGGRRGYGYTF.

The chain couples TRBV6-5 to TRBJ2-7; the D gene is possibly TRBD1 (6 bases). V was cut by 7 bases and J by 5 bases, with 15 bases left in between. The germline V gene has CDR1 MNHEY and CDR2 SVGAGI. CDR3 length: 13 amino acids. The DNA of the CDR3 is TGTGCCAGCAAAAACCCGGGACAAGACGAGCAGTACTTC. Translated, it gives CASKNPGQDEQYF.

The rearrangement uses TRBV6-1 and TRBJ1-3; D ambiguous. Trimming left V 4 bases short and J 3 bases short, with 7 bases between. CDR3 length equals 13 residues. Germline V gene data show CDR1 as MNHNS and CDR2 as SASEGT. The CDR3 reads CASSGGIGNTIYF. CDR3 DNA: TGTGCCAGCAGTGGTGGGATTGGAAACACCATATATTTT.

This chain joins TRBV29-1 and TRBJ2-7; 7 nucleotides line up with TRBD1. J lost 4 bases, V lost 7 bases, and 7 bases had no gene match. CDR1 is SQVTM and CDR2 is ANQGSEA in the germline V gene. This CDR3 is 12 amino acids long. The CDR3 region has the DNA TGCAGCGCCAAGGGACAGAGTTACGAGCAGTACTTC. It yields the protein CSAKGQSYEQYF.

This clone was detected only once. As DNA, the CDR3 is TGTGCCAGCAATTATAGAGGGGGCCTAGATGGCTACACCTTC. It is translated as CASNYRGGLDGYTF. V usage is TRBV7-9 and J usage is TRBJ1-2; 7 nucleotides line up with TRBD1. The CDR3 is 14 amino acids. V was pared by 7 bases and J by 6 bases, with 11 bases of the junction left unmatched. Germline V gives CDR1 SEHNR, CDR2 FQNEAQ (reference sequence).

V gene TRBV5-1 combines with J gene TRBJ2-1, with TRBD2 as a possible D gene (6 bases). CDR3 length: 17 amino acids. The germline gives CDR1 SGHRS, CDR2 YFSETQ. The V end lost 0 bases, the J end lost 4 bases, and 17 bases lay between the germline ends. The CDR3 spells CASSLGVGAGVYNEQFF. CDR3 nucleotides: TGCGCCAGCAGCTTGGGAGTGGGAGCGGGTGTATACAATGAGCAGTTCTTC.

The gene calls are TRBV27 and TRBJ2-1, with 10 bases matching TRBD2. Germline values: CDR1 MNHEY, CDR2 SMNVEV (reference sequence). This CDR3 comprises 17 residues. V was clipped by 5 bases and J by 5 bases; unmatched bases: 12. CDR3 nucleotides: TGTGCCAGCAGTAAACATTCCGGGACTAGCGACCACAATGAGCAGTTCTTC. It translates to CASSKHSGTSDHNEQFF.

The rearrangement uses TRBV28 and TRBJ2-5; unclear D gene. V shed 6 bases and J shed 0 bases, with 11 bases lying between them. CDR1 and CDR2 from the germline V gene are MDHEN and SYDVKM. The CDR3 is 14 residues long. This CDR3 reads CASSPGYYQETQYF. The CDR3 bases are TGTGCCAGCAGCCCCGGGTACTACCAAGAGACCCAGTACTTC.